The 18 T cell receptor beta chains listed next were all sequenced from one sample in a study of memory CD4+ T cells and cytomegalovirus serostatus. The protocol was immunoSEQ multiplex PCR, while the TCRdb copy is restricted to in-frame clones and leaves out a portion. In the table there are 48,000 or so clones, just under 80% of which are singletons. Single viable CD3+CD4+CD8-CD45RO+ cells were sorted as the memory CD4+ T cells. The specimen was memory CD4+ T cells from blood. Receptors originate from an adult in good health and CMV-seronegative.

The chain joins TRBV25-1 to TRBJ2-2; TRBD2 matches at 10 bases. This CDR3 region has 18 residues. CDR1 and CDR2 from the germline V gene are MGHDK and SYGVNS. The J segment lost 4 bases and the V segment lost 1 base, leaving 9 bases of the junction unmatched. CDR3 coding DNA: TGTGCCAGCAGTGAATCTGTGAGGACTAGCGGCGTCACCGGGGAGCTGTTTTTT. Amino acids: CASSESVRTSGVTGELFF.

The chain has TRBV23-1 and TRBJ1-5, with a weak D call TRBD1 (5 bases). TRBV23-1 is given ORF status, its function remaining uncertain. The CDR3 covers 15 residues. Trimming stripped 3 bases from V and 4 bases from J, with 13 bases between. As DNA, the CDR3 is TGCGCCAGCAGTCACTACCGGGACCTTAATCAGCCCCAGCATTTT. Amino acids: CASSHYRDLNQPQHF.

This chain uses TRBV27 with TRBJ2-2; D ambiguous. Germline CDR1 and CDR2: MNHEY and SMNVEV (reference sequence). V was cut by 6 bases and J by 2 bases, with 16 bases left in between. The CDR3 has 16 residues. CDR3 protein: CASRDTGLRNTGELFF. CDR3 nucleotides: TGTGCCAGCAGAGATACCGGGCTAAGAAACACCGGGGAGCTGTTTTTT.

Written as DNA, the CDR3 is TGTGCCAGCAGCTTAGTCGACGGGGGTGGCGAGCAGTACTTC. It translates to CASSLVDGGGEQYF. The J gene is TRBJ2-7, the V gene TRBV7-2; a possible D gene is TRBD2 (6 bases). The V end lost 1 base, the J end lost 6 bases, and 13 bases lay between the germline ends. Germline assignment: CDR1 SGHTA and CDR2 FQGNSA. CDR3 length: 14 residues.

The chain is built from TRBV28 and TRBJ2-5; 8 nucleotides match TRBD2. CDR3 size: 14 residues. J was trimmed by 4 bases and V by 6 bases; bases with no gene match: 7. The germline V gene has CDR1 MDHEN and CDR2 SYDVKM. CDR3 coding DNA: TGTGCCAGCAGCCCGGGGACTAGTGTAGAGACCCAGTACTTC. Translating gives CASSPGTSVETQYF.

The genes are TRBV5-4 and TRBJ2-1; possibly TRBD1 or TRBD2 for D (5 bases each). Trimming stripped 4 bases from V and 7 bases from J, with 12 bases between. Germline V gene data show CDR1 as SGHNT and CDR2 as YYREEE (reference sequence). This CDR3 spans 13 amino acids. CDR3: CASSRGGPNEQFF. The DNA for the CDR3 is TGTGCCAGCAGCCGGGGCGGACCAAATGAGCAGTTCTTC.

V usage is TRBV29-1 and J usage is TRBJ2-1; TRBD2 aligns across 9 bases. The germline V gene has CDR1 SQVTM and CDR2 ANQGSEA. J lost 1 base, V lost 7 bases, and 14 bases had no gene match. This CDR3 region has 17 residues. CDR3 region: CSALVRGGSLSYNEQFF. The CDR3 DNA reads TGCAGCGCCCTCGTGCGGGGGGGCTCCCTGTCCTACAATGAGCAGTTCTTC.

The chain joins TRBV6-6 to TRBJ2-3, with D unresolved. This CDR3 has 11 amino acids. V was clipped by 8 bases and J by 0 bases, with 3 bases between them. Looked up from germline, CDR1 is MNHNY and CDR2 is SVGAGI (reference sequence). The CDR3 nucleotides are TGTGCCAGCTCAAGCACAGATACGCAGTATTTT. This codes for CASSSTDTQYF.

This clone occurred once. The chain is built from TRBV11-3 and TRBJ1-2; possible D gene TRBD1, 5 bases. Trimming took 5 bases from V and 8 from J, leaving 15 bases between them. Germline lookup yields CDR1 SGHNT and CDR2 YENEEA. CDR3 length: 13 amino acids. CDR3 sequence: CASSRLQERGYTF. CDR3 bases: TGTGCCAGCAGCCGCCTACAGGAAAGGGGCTACACCTTC.

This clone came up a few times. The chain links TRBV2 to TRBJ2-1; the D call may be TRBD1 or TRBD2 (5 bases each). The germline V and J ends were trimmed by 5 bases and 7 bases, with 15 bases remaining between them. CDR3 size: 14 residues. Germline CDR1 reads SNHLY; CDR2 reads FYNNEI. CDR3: CASSIRVRGNEQFF. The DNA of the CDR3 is TGTGCCAGCAGTATCAGGGTTCGGGGAAATGAGCAGTTCTTC.

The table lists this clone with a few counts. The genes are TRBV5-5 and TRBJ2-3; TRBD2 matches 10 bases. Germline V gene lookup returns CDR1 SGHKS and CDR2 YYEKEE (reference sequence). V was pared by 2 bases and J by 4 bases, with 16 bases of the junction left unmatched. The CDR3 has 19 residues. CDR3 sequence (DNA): TGTGCCAGCAGCTTACATCAGACTAGCGTAGCGGGGGGCTCAGATACGCAGTATTTT. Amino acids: CASSLHQTSVAGGSDTQYF.

The CDR3 DNA follows: TGTGCCAGCAGCTCGGTAGCGGGGGGGCAAACGACGCAGTATTTT. Translation gives CASSSVAGGQTTQYF. V usage is TRBV7-9 and J usage is TRBJ2-3; 11 bases match TRBD2. Germline assignment: CDR1 SEHNR and CDR2 FQNEAQ (reference sequence). The CDR3 contains 15 residues. The J segment lost 9 bases and the V segment lost 4 bases, leaving 9 bases of the junction unmatched.

CDR3 sequence: CASSSHDLYGYTF. The CDR3 DNA reads TGCGCCAGCAGCTCACATGACCTCTATGGCTACACCTTC. The chain joins TRBV5-1 to TRBJ1-2; D ambiguous. Deletions cut 3 bases from V and 4 bases from J, with 10 bases between. The CDR3 spans 13 residues. Germline CDR1 SGHRS, CDR2 YFSETQ.

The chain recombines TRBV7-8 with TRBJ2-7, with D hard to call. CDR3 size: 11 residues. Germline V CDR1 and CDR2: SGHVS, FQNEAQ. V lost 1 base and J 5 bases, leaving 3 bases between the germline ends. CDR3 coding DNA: TGTGCCAGCAGCTTAGTTGACGAGCAGTACTTC. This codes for CASSLVDEQYF.

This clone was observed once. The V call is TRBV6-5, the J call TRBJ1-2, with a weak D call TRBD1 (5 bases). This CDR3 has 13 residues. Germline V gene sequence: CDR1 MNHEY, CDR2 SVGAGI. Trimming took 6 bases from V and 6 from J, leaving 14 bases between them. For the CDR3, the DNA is TGTGCCAGCAGACCCGGGGGGTTCGATGGCTACACCTTC. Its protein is CASRPGGFDGYTF.

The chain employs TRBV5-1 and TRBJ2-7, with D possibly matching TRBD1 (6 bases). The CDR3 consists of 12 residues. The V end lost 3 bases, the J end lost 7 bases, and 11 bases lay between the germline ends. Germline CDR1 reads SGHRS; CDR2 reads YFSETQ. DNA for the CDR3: TGCGCCAGCAGCTCCGGGACACAAGAGCAGTACTTC. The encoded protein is CASSSGTQEQYF.

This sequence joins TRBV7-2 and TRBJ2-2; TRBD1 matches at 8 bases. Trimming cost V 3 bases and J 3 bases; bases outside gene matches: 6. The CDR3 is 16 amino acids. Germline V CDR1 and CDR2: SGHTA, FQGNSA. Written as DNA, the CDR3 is TGTGCCAGCAGCTTCTTCACAGGGGGAGACACCGGGGAGCTGTTTTTT. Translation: CASSFFTGGDTGELFF.

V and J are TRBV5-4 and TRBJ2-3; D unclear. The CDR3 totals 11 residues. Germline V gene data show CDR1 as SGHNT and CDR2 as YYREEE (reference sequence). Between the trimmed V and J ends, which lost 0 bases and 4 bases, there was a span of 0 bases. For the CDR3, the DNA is TGTGCCAGCAGCTTGGCAGATACGCAGTATTTT. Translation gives CASSLADTQYF.